This T cell receptor (beta chain) derives from a study of response to subunit inactivated influenza vaccine (dated by TCRdb to between 2018 and 2020). Study-level background: Deep quantitative T cell receptor repertoire profiling was used in the study to track responses to a trivalent subunit inactivated influenza vaccine.

What the work shows at the level of the full study, not this receptor alone: It was suggested by the authors that each seasonal influenza vaccination may recruit only a limited number of new T cells.

V is reduced by 5 bases and J by 4 bases, leaving a spacing of 12 bases between them. The CDR3 has 14 amino acids, counting the end cysteine and phenylalanine. The sequence is cut down to CDR3 DNA, 42 bases in frame from base 1. The germline V gene (reference sequence) provides CDR1 SEHNR and CDR2 FQNEAQ. Libraries were built with RT-PCR. Sequencing relied on an Illumina HiSeq 2500. TCRdb reanalyzed the raw reads on its own, using fastp at Q25 for trimming and MiXCR for clone calling, and kept in-frame beta chains. When rows share a CDR3 protein, they turn into one entry using the most common DNA and genes. The sample data list 180,000 or so distinct CDR3 sequences, and less than 15% of these were observed just once. The ten largest account for around 28% of the sample. A word on this clonotype: Its antigen is still unknown. Per-base quality was not reported, and no clone a single base away is much larger than it.

A further study also used this sample, focusing on T cells expressing NK-cell markers. Taken from the second paper: TCR beta cDNA libraries were made by 5'RACE template switching that added a universal primer site and unique molecular identifiers. In sorted CD3+CD56+NKG2C+, CD3+CD56+NKG2C- and CD3+CD56-NKG2C+ T-cell subsets from several donors, TCR beta-chain repertoires were profiled. Of the eight sequenced donors, seven were found to be HCMV-seropositive and one was found to be HCMV-seronegative. In several experiments an anti-gammadeltaTCR antibody was added to restrict sorting to alphabetaTCR-expressing T cells. In 6 or 7 donors, the dominant CD3+CD56+NKG2C+ clonotypes ranked among the top 10 CD8+ clonotypes, making up roughly 1.0-7.0% of CD8+ T cells. Those dominant clonotypes were again the most abundant among CD3+CD56-NKG2C+ cells in a few donors, at roughly 25-60.1%. It remained unclear whether the expanded NKG2C-expressing T cell clones were specific for HCMV antigens. Randomly selected healthy volunteers, three men and five women, were used as the eight sequenced donors. HCMV serostatus was determined by detecting HCMV-specific IgG in serum with a commercial ELISA kit. Peripheral blood mononuclear cells were isolated from blood by Ficoll density gradient centrifugation. Magnetic immunoseparation with Miltenyi isolation kits was used to isolate CD4+ and CD8+ T cells from PBMC. Priming for cDNA synthesis came from the TCR beta constant segment, and two successive PCR amplification steps followed. Sequencing of the libraries produced 2 x 150 bp reads on Illumina HiSeq 2000/2500, MiSeq or NextSeq. Reads were demultiplexed and grouped by UMI with MIGEC, and clonotypes were assembled and quantified with MiTCR. Only TCR cDNA sequences supported by at least two reads were kept to exclude erroneous sequences. The tcR package was used for downstream repertoire analysis, and clonotypes were matched across fractions by CDR3 nucleotide sequence plus V segment. VDJmatch was used to annotate antigen specificity against VDJdb, with one amino acid substitution in CDR3 allowed.

This receptor chain uses TRBV7-9 and TRBJ2-1; the D gene remains uncertain. The sample was CD8+ T cells sorted from PBMCs, taken less than 13 days after vaccination. The receptor's source is a man in his fifties or sixties who received an inactivated influenza vaccine. Donor details come from another sample of the same person, matched by shared clones. In nucleotide form, the sequence is TGTGCCAGCAGCCGAGACGGCGCTTACAATGAGCAGTTCTTC. This sequence encodes CASSRDGAYNEQFF.